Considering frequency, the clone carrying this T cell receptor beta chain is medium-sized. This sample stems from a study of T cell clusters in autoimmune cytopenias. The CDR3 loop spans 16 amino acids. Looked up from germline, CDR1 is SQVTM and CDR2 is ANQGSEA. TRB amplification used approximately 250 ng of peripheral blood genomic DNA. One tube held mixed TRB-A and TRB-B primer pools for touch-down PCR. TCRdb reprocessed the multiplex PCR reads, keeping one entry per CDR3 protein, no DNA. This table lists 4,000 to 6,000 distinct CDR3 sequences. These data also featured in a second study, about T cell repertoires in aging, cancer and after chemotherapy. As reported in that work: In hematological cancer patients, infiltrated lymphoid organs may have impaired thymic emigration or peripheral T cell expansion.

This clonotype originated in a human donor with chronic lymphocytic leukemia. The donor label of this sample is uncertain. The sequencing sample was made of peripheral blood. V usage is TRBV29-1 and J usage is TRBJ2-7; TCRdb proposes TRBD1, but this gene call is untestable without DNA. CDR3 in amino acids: CSAQREPGQASYEQYF.